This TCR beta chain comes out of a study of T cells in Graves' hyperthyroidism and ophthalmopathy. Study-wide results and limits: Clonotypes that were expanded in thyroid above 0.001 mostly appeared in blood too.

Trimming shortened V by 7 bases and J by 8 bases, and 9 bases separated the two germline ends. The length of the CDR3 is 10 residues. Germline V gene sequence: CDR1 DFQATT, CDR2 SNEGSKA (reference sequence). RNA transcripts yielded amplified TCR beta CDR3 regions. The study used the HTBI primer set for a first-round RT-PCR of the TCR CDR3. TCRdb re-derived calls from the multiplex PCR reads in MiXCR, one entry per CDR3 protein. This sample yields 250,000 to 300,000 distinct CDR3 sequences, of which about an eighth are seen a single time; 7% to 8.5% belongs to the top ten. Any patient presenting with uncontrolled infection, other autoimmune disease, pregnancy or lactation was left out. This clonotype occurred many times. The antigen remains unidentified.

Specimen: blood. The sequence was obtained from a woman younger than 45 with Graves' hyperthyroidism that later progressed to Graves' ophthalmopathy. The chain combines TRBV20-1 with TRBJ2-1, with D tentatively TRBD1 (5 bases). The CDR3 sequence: CSVLGDEQFF. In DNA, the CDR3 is TGCAGTGTCCTAGGGGATGAGCAGTTCTTC.